Listed here are 7 T cell receptor beta chains from one sample, sequenced in a study of post-analysis software for immune sequencing data. Regarding the study as a whole: Patients showed TRBV5-6, TRBV5-1 and TRBV20-1 among a few TRBV segments more frequent than in controls.

cDNA libraries for TCR beta contained unique molecular identifiers. From the PCR reads, TCRdb called clonotypes with MiXCR, one entry per CDR3 protein. The table includes over 700,000 distinct CDR3 sequences, about 32% detected once. These receptors' antigens are unknown. The sample comprised blood. Source of these receptors: a girl aged 10 to 17 with multiple sclerosis.

This clonotype was counted a few times. The rearrangement uses TRBV10-3 and TRBJ2-3, with D perhaps assigned TRBD1 or TRBD2 (5 bases each). The CDR3 runs 17 residues. Germline-derived CDR1 and CDR2 are ENHRY and SYGVKD. Trimming cost V 0 bases and J 5 bases, with 18 bases left between them. The CDR3 region is CAISESSGGSGRDTQYF. In DNA form, the CDR3 reads TGTGCCATCAGTGAGTCCTCTGGGGGAAGTGGGAGAGATACGCAGTATTTT.

The rearrangement uses TRBV6-5 and TRBJ2-5; tentatively, D is TRBD1 (5 bases). CDR3 length: 13 residues. Germline V lookup: CDR1 MNHEY, CDR2 SVGAGI. Trimming removed 2 bases from V and 7 bases from J, with 11 bases in between. The CDR3 DNA follows: TGTGCCAGCAGTTACCAGGGTGAGGCGACCCAGTACTTC. Translated, it gives CASSYQGEATQYF.

This clonotype was recorded once. This chain joins TRBV4-3 and TRBJ1-2; TRBD1 matches 7 bases. This CDR3 comprises 15 residues. Per the germline V gene, CDR1 is LGHNA and CDR2 is YSLEER. V dropped 4 bases and J dropped 5; count of bases not matched to a gene: 10. Here the CDR3 DNA reads TGCGCCAGCAGCCCCACCCGGGACAGCCTATATGGCTACACCTTC. It translates to CASSPTRDSLYGYTF.

This clonotype was seen a handful of times. The chain links TRBV28 to TRBJ2-1; D gene ambiguous. V lost 7 bases, J lost 4 bases, and 14 bases lay in between. Per germline, CDR1 MDHEN and CDR2 SYDVKM. There are 14 residues in the CDR3. Here the CDR3 DNA reads TGTGCCAGCAAATCCTCAGACGCATACAATGAGCAGTTCTTC. The encoded protein is CASKSSDAYNEQFF.

The chain recombines TRBV4-1 with TRBJ2-1, with 11 bases fitting TRBD1. V was clipped by 4 bases and J by 7 bases; unmatched bases: 6. Per germline, CDR1 MGHRA and CDR2 YSYEKL. CDR3 length: 15 residues. CDR3 DNA: TGCGCCAGCAGCCTGGGACAGGGGGTCCTGAATGAGCAGTTCTTC. Translated: CASSLGQGVLNEQFF.

The sample holds many counts of this clonotype. The chain links TRBV28 to TRBJ2-7; 7 bases agree with TRBD1. Per germline, CDR1 MDHEN and CDR2 SYDVKM. This CDR3 comprises 13 residues. V was clipped by 6 bases and J by 0 bases; unmatched bases: 2. DNA for the CDR3: TGTGCCAGCAGAGGGACAGTCTCCTACGAGCAGTACTTC. Its translation is CASRGTVSYEQYF.

The chain is built from TRBV19 and TRBJ2-5, with 7 bases lining up with TRBD2. Germline CDR1 and CDR2: LNHDA and SQIVND (reference sequence). The CDR3 length is 15 residues. Trimming at V came to 4 bases and at J to 1 base, leaving 6 bases not matched to a gene. The CDR3 sequence: CASSTGGGAQETQYF. CDR3 coding DNA: TGTGCCAGTAGTACCGGGGGAGGGGCCCAAGAGACCCAGTACTTC.